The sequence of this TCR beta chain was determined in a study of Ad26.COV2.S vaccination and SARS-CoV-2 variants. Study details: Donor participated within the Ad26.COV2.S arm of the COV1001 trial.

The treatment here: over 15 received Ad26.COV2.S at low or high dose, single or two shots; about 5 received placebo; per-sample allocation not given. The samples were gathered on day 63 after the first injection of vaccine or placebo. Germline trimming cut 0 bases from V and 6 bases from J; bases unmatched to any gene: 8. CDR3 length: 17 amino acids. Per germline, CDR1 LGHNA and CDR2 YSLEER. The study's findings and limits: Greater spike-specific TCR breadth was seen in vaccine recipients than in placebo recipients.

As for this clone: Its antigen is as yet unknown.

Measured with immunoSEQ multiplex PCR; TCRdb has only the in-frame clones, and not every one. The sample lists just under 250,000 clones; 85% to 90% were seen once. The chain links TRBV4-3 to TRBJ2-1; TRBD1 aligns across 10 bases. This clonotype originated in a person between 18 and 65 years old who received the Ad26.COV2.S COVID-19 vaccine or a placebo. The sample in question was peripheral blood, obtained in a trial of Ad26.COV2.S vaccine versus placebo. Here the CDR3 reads CASSQDLGQGGVNEQFF. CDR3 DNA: TGCGCCAGCAGCCAAGACCTCGGACAGGGGGGCGTCAATGAGCAGTTCTTC.